This T cell receptor beta chain is drawn from a study of blood T cell repertoires in COVID-19 (dated by TCRdb to about 2020). A note on the overall study: Samples covering the acute and convalescent phases of COVID-19 were provided by collaborators in the United States, Italy and Spain. Samples were obtained from the ongoing ImmuneRACE study (first 160 participants) and from roughly 1,300 subjects provided by 6 global collaborators. Sample metadata almost always included a de-identified subject ID, COVID-19 status, age in years and sex. Deeply sampled blood TCRbeta repertoires from subjects exposed to, actively infected with, or recovered from COVID-19 were included in the dataset. The material from the prospective study consisted of cDNA or gDNA derived from T cells, B-cell-depleted T cells, or PBMCs. Where HLA class I and class II types were available, the types were taken from metadata supplied by the sample provider, not from assay-based typing. A freely available public database, intended as a resource for researchers studying the immune response to SARS-CoV-2, is where the repertoires were released. On the study overall, not on this receptor specifically: How much clinical and demographic metadata was included differed by source and by participant, and the metadata was provided uncurated.

Comments on this clone: Its binding antigen is unknown. No per-base quality is available; no much larger clone lies one base away.

In the germline V gene, CDR1 corresponds to SGHTA and CDR2 to FQGNSA. The V end gives up 4 bases and the J end 2 bases, leaving 9 bases in the junction not matched to a gene. The CDR3 holds 17 amino acids from the cysteine to the phenylalanine. Only the CDR3 portion is preserved as DNA: 51 bases, with reading frame beginning at the first base. Whole blood was collected in K2EDTA tubes by collaborating institutions according to the institutions' own protocols. Collaborator samples were shipped for TCRbeta analysis as frozen whole blood, isolated PBMCs, or DNA extracted from either sample type. The immunoSEQ Assay, a bias-controlled multiplex PCR, was used to amplify TCRbeta CDR3 regions from genomic DNA. Turning to the authors' computational methods: Nucleated cell counts per sample were estimated from amplification of reference gene primers within the assay. To quantify the absolute abundance of each unique TCRbeta CDR3 rearrangement, sequence reads were collapsed and filtered. Productive Simpson clonality was computed per sample as the square root of Simpson's diversity index over productive rearrangements. TCRdb took this table from immuneACCESS and kept in-frame rearrangements with V and J called. Such tables lack part of the clones; where checked against another copy, unresolved V genes explain under half of the gap, and the rest is unexplained. V and J calls and clone size are given by that table; D and trimming were obtained from the DNA. Present in this sample are approximately 100,000 clones, more than 85% of which were seen just once. Around 6% of the sample is taken by the ten largest.

This receptor was identified in a human donor in a cohort sampled during active COVID-19. The sample was peripheral blood. Recombination linked TRBV7-2 to TRBJ2-7, with 12 bases matching TRBD2. The nucleotides are TGTGCCAGCAGCTCGCAACCACTAGCGGGGGGTCCCTACGAGCAGTACTTC. This yields the protein CASSSQPLAGGPYEQYF.